A single sample is the source of the 32 T cell receptor beta chains below, sequenced in a study of T cell changes during pregnancy in multiple sclerosis. Sequencing was performed with immunoSEQ multiplex PCR; in TCRdb, only in-frame clones are kept and a portion is missing. The table includes 50,000 to 70,000 clones, 93% detected once. The starting material was peripheral blood, obtained after pregnancy. Every receptor here comes from a female donor with multiple sclerosis, enrolled in a pregnancy study.

The chain joins TRBV5-1 to TRBJ2-7, with D possibly matching TRBD1 (5 bases). The CDR3 is 13 amino acids. Germline loops: CDR1 SGHRS, CDR2 YFSETQ. The V end lost 0 bases, the J end lost 5 bases, and 9 bases lay between the germline ends. DNA of the CDR3: TGCGCCAGCAGCTTGGGTGGGGCAGACGAGCAGTACTTC. As protein: CASSLGGADEQYF.

The rearrangement joins TRBV5-1 to TRBJ2-2; D uncertain. CDR3 length equals 14 residues. Germline CDR1 SGHRS, CDR2 YFSETQ. V lost 4 bases to trimming and J lost 5 bases, with 12 bases between them. CDR3 residues: CASSPGDLTGELFF. DNA for the CDR3: TGCGCCAGCAGCCCCGGAGACCTAACCGGGGAGCTGTTTTTT.

The chain employs TRBV5-1 and TRBJ2-2, with 9 bases identical to TRBD1. Germline assignment: CDR1 SGHRS and CDR2 YFSETQ. This CDR3 contains 17 residues. Trimming took 7 bases from V and 2 from J; bases not matched to a gene: 12. In DNA form, the CDR3 reads TGCGCCAGCCAAGGGGGACAGGGTCAGCGAAACACCGGGGAGCTGTTTTTT. It yields the protein CASQGGQGQRNTGELFF.

On this clone itself: The junction shows a germline mismatch at one end, possibly a read error. The J gene is TRBJ1-5, the V gene TRBV28; TRBD1 matches at 7 bases. From germline, CDR1 is MDHEN and CDR2 SYDVKM. This CDR3 spans 13 amino acids. CDR3: CAGSLPGGQPQHF. The CDR3 DNA follows: TGTGCCGGCAGCCTTCCAGGGGGTCAGCCCCAGCATTTT.

The chain combines TRBV5-6 with TRBJ2-7, with no clear D. Trimming removed 2 bases at V and 0 bases at J, with 12 bases between. Germline V gene data show CDR1 as SGHDT and CDR2 as YYEEEE. CDR3 size: 15 residues. CDR3 amino acids: CASSFRARLSYEQYF. CDR3 nucleotides: TGTGCCAGCAGCTTCCGTGCTCGACTCTCCTACGAGCAGTACTTC.

The V gene is TRBV28, the J gene TRBJ1-5, with D perhaps matching TRBD1 (6 bases). Germline V gene sequence: CDR1 MDHEN, CDR2 SYDVKM. Trimming shortened V by 5 bases and J by 0 bases, and 17 bases separated the two germline ends. The CDR3 runs to 17 residues. CDR3 sequence reads: CASSRTGTHDSNQPQHF. The DNA for the CDR3 is TGTGCCAGCAGTAGAACCGGGACACATGATAGCAATCAGCCCCAGCATTTT.

This rearrangement joins TRBV7-9 to TRBJ2-1, with 10 bases that match TRBD2. CDR1 and CDR2 from the germline V gene are SEHNR and FQNEAQ (reference sequence). The CDR3 spans 18 residues. The J segment lost 6 bases and the V segment lost 1 base, leaving 12 bases of the junction unmatched. The CDR3 DNA reads TGTGCCAGCAGCTTAGATATAGCGGGAGGAGGTGCTAGCAATGAGCAGTTCTTC. Translation gives CASSLDIAGGGASNEQFF.

The chain carries TRBV28 and TRBJ1-3; D perhaps matches TRBD1 (5 bases). The CDR3 spans 16 residues. Per the germline V gene, CDR1 is MDHEN and CDR2 is SYDVKM. V lost 5 bases and J lost 0, with 14 bases in between. CDR3 residues: CASSIQAVNSGNTIYF. The DNA for the CDR3 is TGTGCCAGCAGTATACAGGCGGTCAACTCTGGAAACACCATATATTTT.

This clone was observed a single time. The rearrangement links TRBV27 to TRBJ2-7; TRBD2 is a possible D gene (6 bases). CDR3 size: 15 residues. In germline, CDR1 is MNHEY, CDR2 SMNVEV (reference sequence). Trimming took 6 bases from V and 3 from J, leaving 18 bases between them. The DNA of the CDR3 is TGTGCCAGCAGCCCGCTGGGCGGGATAAGCTACGAGCAGTACTTC. It specifies CASSPLGGISYEQYF.

This chain joins TRBV7-9 and TRBJ2-1; D call uncertain. With 6 bases removed from V and 8 bases from J, the gap between germline ends came to 11 bases. Germline assignment: CDR1 SEHNR and CDR2 FQNEAQ (reference sequence). CDR3 size: 12 residues. CDR3 nucleotide sequence: TGTGCCAGCAGGGCCAGTGCCGATGAGCAGTTCTTC. Its protein is CASRASADEQFF.

This chain connects TRBV7-9 to TRBJ1-1, with no clear D. V shed 0 bases and J shed 3 bases, with 8 bases lying between them. This CDR3 contains 14 residues. CDR1 and CDR2 (germline): SEHNR, FQNEAQ (reference sequence). CDR3 DNA sequence: TGTGCCAGCAGCTTAGCTGGCGGGCACACTGAAGCTTTCTTT. Translated: CASSLAGGHTEAFF.

The chain employs TRBV4-2 and TRBJ2-3; tentative D call: TRBD2 (7 bases). Germline V CDR1 and CDR2: LGHNA, YNFKEQ. The CDR3 runs 15 residues. Trimming pared 5 bases from V and 6 bases from J, leaving 18 bases between. This CDR3 is CASSSGGAVADTQYF. The CDR3 region has the DNA TGTGCCAGCAGCTCTGGGGGGGCAGTTGCGGATACGCAGTATTTT.

This rearrangement joins TRBV10-3 to TRBJ2-7; 10 bases map to TRBD2. V lost 0 bases to trimming and J lost 0 bases; unmatched junction nucleotides: 5. This CDR3 spans 17 amino acids. Germline V CDR1 and CDR2: ENHRY, SYGVKD. CDR3 sequence reads: CAISESSGRKYSYEQYF. CDR3 nucleotides: TGTGCCATCAGTGAGTCTAGCGGGAGGAAATACTCCTACGAGCAGTACTTC.

The genes are TRBV7-2 and TRBJ2-5; 12 bases match TRBD2. Unmatched junction bases numbered 5, after V lost 2 bases and J lost 4 bases. This CDR3 is 16 amino acids long. Germline V gene sequence: CDR1 SGHTA, CDR2 FQGNSA. In nucleotides, the CDR3 is TGTGCCAGCAGCTTATCGAGGGGACTAGCGGGAGAGACCCAGTACTTC. The encoded protein is CASSLSRGLAGETQYF. Filled out from reference TRBV7-2 and TRBJ2-5, the complete variable domain reads GAGVSQSPSNKVTEKGKDVELRCDPISGHTALYWYRQSLGQGLEFLIYFQGNSAPDKSGLPSDRFSAERTGGSVSTLTIQRTQQEDSAVYLCASSLSRGLAGETQYFGPGTRLLVL.

In DNA form, the CDR3 reads TGCGCCAGCAGATCAGACTTCAGCTCCTACGAGCAGTACTTC. This gives the protein CASRSDFSSYEQYF. This chain joins TRBV5-1 and TRBJ2-7, with D uncertain. The V gene's germline CDR1 is SGHRS and CDR2 YFSETQ. The V end was cut by 5 bases, the J end by 0 bases, with 12 bases between. There are 14 residues in the CDR3.

The rearrangement uses TRBV7-9 and TRBJ1-2; 8 bases are a match to TRBD1. Per germline, CDR1 SEHNR and CDR2 FQNEAQ (reference sequence). There are 15 residues in the CDR3. The V segment lost 5 bases and the J segment 0 bases; nucleotides outside the gene matches: 5. CDR3 in DNA: TGTGCCAGCAGCCCACGACAGGGGACTAACTATGGCTACACCTTC. Residues: CASSPRQGTNYGYTF.

The chain uses TRBV28 and TRBJ2-4; D might be TRBD1 (6 bases). This CDR3 comprises 17 residues. CDR1 is MDHEN, CDR2 SYDVKM, per germline. V was trimmed by 6 bases and J by 0 bases, leaving 18 bases between them. The CDR3 region is CASSPRGQPLAKNIQYF. The CDR3 DNA follows: TGTGCCAGCAGCCCCCGAGGACAGCCGCTAGCCAAAAACATTCAGTACTTC. Using reference TRBV28 and TRBJ2-4 for the parts outside the CDR3, the full variable domain is DVKVTQSSRYLVKRTGEKVFLECVQDMDHENMFWYRQDPGLGLRLIYFSYDVKMKEKGDIPEGYSVSREKKERFSLILESASTNQTSMYLCASSPRGQPLAKNIQYFGAGTRLSVL.

This chain uses TRBV2 with TRBJ1-4; 9 bases map to TRBD1. V shed 5 bases and J 4 bases; nucleotides not matched to a gene: 5. CDR1 and CDR2 (germline): SNHLY, FYNNEI. This CDR3 has 15 residues. DNA of the CDR3: TGTGCCAGCAGTAAACAGGGGGCAAATAATGAAAAACTGTTTTTT. It codes for CASSKQGANNEKLFF.

The rearrangement uses TRBV10-2 and TRBJ1-1; D may be TRBD1 (6 bases). Trimming shortened V by 2 bases and J by 2 bases, and 9 bases separated the two germline ends. This CDR3 spans 14 amino acids. Germline assignment: CDR1 WSHSY and CDR2 SAAADI. CDR3: CASSETGRNTEAFF. CDR3 coding DNA: TGCGCCAGCAGTGAGACAGGGAGAAACACTGAAGCTTTCTTT.

The chain recombines TRBV7-9 with TRBJ2-6; 7 bases align to TRBD1. V lost 5 bases, J lost 2 bases, and 6 bases stayed unmatched. The CDR3 is made up of 16 amino acids. Germline V gene lookup returns CDR1 SEHNR and CDR2 FQNEAQ (reference sequence). The CDR3 reads CASSALTGTGANVLTF. The CDR3, as DNA: TGTGCCAGCAGCGCTTTGACAGGGACTGGGGCCAACGTCCTGACTTTC.

The V gene is TRBV25-1, the J gene TRBJ1-2, with D unclear. Germline loops: CDR1 MGHDK, CDR2 SYGVNS. The CDR3 is made up of 11 amino acids. The V and J ends lost 5 bases and 8 bases respectively, with 9 bases between them. CDR3 region: CASSTVSGYTF. The CDR3 bases are TGTGCCAGCAGTACCGTAAGCGGCTACACCTTC.

In DNA, the CDR3 is TGTGCCAGCAGTGAAGCCCCAGCGGAGACAATGAAGCAGTTCTTC. As protein: CASSEAPAETMKQFF. This chain links TRBV6-1 with TRBJ2-1, with D possibly TRBD2 on 5 matching bases. The CDR3 is 15 amino acids. Germline V lookup: CDR1 MNHNS, CDR2 SASEGT. V was pared by 0 bases and J by 11 bases, with 17 bases between.

The rearrangement uses TRBV5-6 and TRBJ2-2; 8 positions match TRBD2. The CDR3 is made up of 17 amino acids. J gave up 0 bases and V 2 bases, and 6 bases lay outside the gene matches. CDR1 and CDR2 from the germline V gene are SGHDT and YYEEEE. CDR3 DNA sequence: TGTGCCAGCAGCTTCAAACCGGGACTAGCGAACACCGGGGAGCTGTTTTTT. This sequence encodes CASSFKPGLANTGELFF. Full variable domain (remainder filled in from reference TRBV5-6 and TRBJ2-2): DAGVTQSPTHLIKTRGQQVTLRCSPKSGHDTVSWYQQALGQGPQFIFQYYEEEERQRGNFPDRFSGHQFPNYSSELNVNALLLGDSALYLCASSFKPGLANTGELFFGEGSRLTVL.

The chain links TRBV7-9 to TRBJ2-2; possible D gene TRBD2, 6 bases. This CDR3 is 16 amino acids long. Germline CDR1 SEHNR, CDR2 FQNEAQ (reference sequence). The V gene lost 5 bases and the J gene lost 1 base, with 14 bases spanning the gap. CDR3 DNA: TGTGCCAGCAGCCTAGGAGCGGGCTTGAACACCGGGGAGCTGTTTTTT. Its translation: CASSLGAGLNTGELFF.

V gene TRBV11-3 combines with J gene TRBJ2-7; 10 bases line up with TRBD2. Germline assignment: CDR1 SGHNT and CDR2 YENEEA. The V segment lost 1 base and the J segment 0 bases; nucleotides outside the gene matches: 3. The CDR3 contains 16 residues. In DNA, the CDR3 is TGTGCCAGCAGCTTAGTGCTAGCGGGAGTCTCCTACGAGCAGTACTTC. Protein product: CASSLVLAGVSYEQYF.

This clone has just one count. In the same sample, other DNA sequences code for this CDR3. This chain joins TRBV20-1 and TRBJ2-1, with D unclear. The CDR3 loop spans 11 amino acids. The germline V gene encodes CDR1 DFQATT and CDR2 SNEGSKA (reference sequence). V was trimmed by 4 bases and J by 3 bases, leaving 4 bases between them. The CDR3 loop is CSATNYNEQFF. Here the CDR3 DNA reads TGCAGTGCTACTAACTACAATGAGCAGTTCTTC.

J is TRBJ2-7 and V is TRBV27, with D maybe TRBD2 (6 bases). CDR1 is MNHEY and CDR2 is SMNVEV in the germline V gene (reference sequence). The CDR3 has 14 amino acids. V was pared by 3 bases and J by 0 bases, with 9 bases between. CDR3 sequence (DNA): TGTGCCAGCAGTTTTCGGGAGTTCTCCTACGAGCAGTACTTC. It is translated as CASSFREFSYEQYF.

The V and J genes are TRBV19 and TRBJ2-7; D gene ambiguous. The CDR3 runs 15 residues. Germline V gives CDR1 LNHDA, CDR2 SQIVND (reference sequence). Trimming left V 9 bases short and J 3 bases short, with 21 bases between. DNA of the CDR3: TGTGCCAGCTCCGCCTCCGGGTCCCCTTTCTACGAGCAGTACTTC. This encodes CASSASGSPFYEQYF.

The chain recombines TRBV15 with TRBJ2-1, with D perhaps matching TRBD1 (6 bases). The CDR3 is 14 residues long. Trimming took 0 bases from V and 4 from J, leaving 7 bases between them. CDR1 LNHNV and CDR2 YYDKDF come from the germline V gene (reference sequence). The CDR3 sequence is CATSREDRYNEQFF. Written as DNA, the CDR3 is TGTGCCACCAGCAGAGAGGACAGATACAATGAGCAGTTCTTC.

This chain joins TRBV4-2 and TRBJ1-3; TRBD1 might be the D (6 bases). Germline V gene lookup returns CDR1 LGHNA and CDR2 YNFKEQ. With 0 bases removed from V and 0 bases from J, the gap between germline ends came to 18 bases. CDR3 size: 19 residues. The DNA for the CDR3 is TGTGCCAGCAGCCAAGATCGTGGGGGCGCCCTGGGCTCTGGAAACACCATATATTTT. Its protein is CASSQDRGGALGSGNTIYF.

The chain carries TRBV29-1 and TRBJ2-1, with 8 positions matching TRBD2. Germline values: CDR1 SQVTM, CDR2 ANQGSEA. The CDR3 is made up of 12 amino acids. The CDR3 DNA is TGCAGTATGCGGGGGGCGAACAATGAGCAGTTCTTC. This translates into CSMRGANNEQFF.

This clone was seen more than once but under ten times. This chain links TRBV15 with TRBJ1-5, with unresolved D. Germline values: CDR1 LNHNV, CDR2 YYDKDF (reference sequence). This CDR3 is built from 13 residues. Between the trimmed V and J ends, which lost 1 base and 5 bases, there was a span of 6 bases. The CDR3 nucleotides read TGTGCCACCAGCAGAGGTCGTGATCAGCCCCAGCATTTT. Protein product: CATSRGRDQPQHF.